Presented here are 21 T cell receptor beta chains from one specimen sequenced in a study of blood T cell repertoires in COVID-19. Profiled with immunoSEQ multiplex PCR; TCRdb holds only in-frame clones, not every one. This sample has nearly 110,000 clones, with about 91% found just once. The sample comprised peripheral blood. These receptors were taken from a man over 45 with active or convalescent COVID-19.

The chain recombines TRBV28 with TRBJ1-1, with 8 bases matching TRBD1. V trimming: 6 bases; J trimming: 2 bases; junction bases outside the gene matches: 8. Germline loops: CDR1 MDHEN, CDR2 SYDVKM. This CDR3 has 15 residues. The DNA for the CDR3 is TGTGCCAGCAGCCACTTTGACAGGGGAAACACTGAAGCTTTCTTT. Protein: CASSHFDRGNTEAFF.

The chain has TRBV4-1 and TRBJ2-1; TRBD1 aligns across 7 bases. Trimming at V came to 3 bases and at J to 6 bases, leaving 8 bases not matched to a gene. This CDR3 contains 15 residues. Germline V lookup: CDR1 MGHRA, CDR2 YSYEKL. The CDR3 DNA follows: TGCGCCAGCAGCCAGAACAGGGGAATGATCAATGAGCAGTTCTTC. Protein sequence: CASSQNRGMINEQFF.

This chain's CDR3 is CASSPRTSGRVYNEQFF. Here the CDR3 DNA reads TGTGCCAGCAGCCCGCGGACTAGCGGGAGGGTTTACAATGAGCAGTTCTTC. This chain links TRBV11-2 with TRBJ2-1; 15 bases map to TRBD2. V lost 5 bases, J lost 4 bases, and 6 bases stayed unmatched. Germline assignment: CDR1 SGHAT and CDR2 FQNNGV. The CDR3 is made up of 17 amino acids.

The chain has TRBV30 and TRBJ2-2; a weak D match, TRBD2 (5 bases). The germline CDR1 and CDR2 sequences are GTSNPN and SVGIG (reference sequence). The V and J ends lost 6 bases and 2 bases respectively, with 7 bases between them. CDR3 size: 12 residues. In DNA, the CDR3 is TGTGCCTGCGGGGTTAACACCGGGGAGCTGTTTTTT. This codes for CACGVNTGELFF.

The gene calls are TRBV6-2 or TRBV6-3 and TRBJ2-3, with D perhaps matching TRBD2 (7 bases). The V and J ends lost 6 bases and 4 bases respectively, with 14 bases between them. The length of the CDR3 is 14 residues. The germline V gene encodes CDR1 MNHEY and CDR2 SVGEGT. The CDR3 DNA is TGTGCCAGCAGACCTTCGGGGGGCGCAGATACGCAGTATTTT. It is translated as CASRPSGGADTQYF.

The chain combines TRBV7-2 with TRBJ2-1; 7 bases agree with TRBD2. The germline CDR1 and CDR2 sequences are SGHTA and FQGNSA. V trimming: 1 base; J trimming: 2 bases; junction bases outside the gene matches: 2. The CDR3 sequence is 15 residues long. CDR3 loop: CASSLGGSAYNEQFF. In DNA form, the CDR3 reads TGTGCCAGCAGCTTAGGCGGGAGCGCCTACAATGAGCAGTTCTTC.

This clone was seen a few times. The gene calls are TRBV18 and TRBJ1-3; possibly TRBD1 for D (6 bases). V was shortened by 6 bases and J by 2 bases, with 20 bases between the two germline ends. CDR3 length equals 17 residues. Per germline, CDR1 KGHSH and CDR2 LQKENI. In DNA, the CDR3 is TGTGCCAGCTCCTCGTCAACAGGGTTGGTGACTGGAAACACCATATATTTT. Amino acids: CASSSSTGLVTGNTIYF.

This clone was observed once. This chain connects TRBV10-2 to TRBJ2-3; 8 nucleotides agree with TRBD2. Germline V gene sequence: CDR1 WSHSY, CDR2 SAAADI. The V and J ends lost 6 bases and 4 bases, in that order; junction bases with no gene match: 6. The CDR3 runs to 14 residues. CDR3 coding DNA: TGCGCCAGCAGACCGGGACTAGATTCAGATACGCAGTATTTT. This codes for CASRPGLDSDTQYF.

The rearrangement joins TRBV6-2 or TRBV6-3 to TRBJ1-2; TRBD1 matches 9 bases. The trim removed 2 bases at V and 2 bases at J, leaving 3 bases unmatched. CDR3 length: 15 amino acids. Germline V gives CDR1 MNHEY, CDR2 SVGEGT. The CDR3 loop is CASSYDRGINYGYTF. The CDR3 region has the DNA TGTGCCAGCAGTTACGACAGGGGGATAAACTATGGCTACACCTTC.

The gene calls are TRBV19 and TRBJ2-5; 8 bases agree with TRBD1. Trimming took 4 bases from V and 4 from J; bases not matched to a gene: 8. Germline loops: CDR1 LNHDA, CDR2 SQIVND (reference sequence). There are 15 residues in the CDR3. Here the CDR3 DNA reads TGTGCCAGTAGTAACTATGGACAGGGTGGAGAGACCCAGTACTTC. It yields the protein CASSNYGQGGETQYF.

V gene TRBV5-8 combines with J gene TRBJ2-1; tentative D call: TRBD2 (6 bases). The CDR3 spans 13 residues. With 4 bases removed from V and 9 bases from J, the gap between germline ends came to 14 bases. Germline V CDR1 and CDR2: SGHTS, YDEGEE. CDR3 residues: CASSGGGPREQFF. CDR3 nucleotide sequence: TGTGCCAGCAGCGGAGGAGGGCCTCGTGAGCAGTTCTTC.

The chain combines TRBV6-4 with TRBJ2-1; D might be TRBD2 (6 bases). V was cut by 6 bases and J by 0 bases, with 18 bases left in between. Germline V gene sequence: CDR1 MRHNA, CDR2 SNTAGT. This CDR3 comprises 17 residues. As DNA, the CDR3 is TGTGCCAGCAGCGAGGAGAAACTTAGCGGCTCCTACAATGAGCAGTTCTTC. It specifies CASSEEKLSGSYNEQFF.

A few counts support this clone. This rearrangement joins TRBV6-5 to TRBJ1-2; 8 nucleotides line up with TRBD1. V trimming: 6 bases; J trimming: 5 bases; junction bases outside the gene matches: 8. Germline lookup yields CDR1 MNHEY and CDR2 SVGAGI. This CDR3 is 14 amino acids long. Here the CDR3 DNA reads TGTGCCAGCAGACGCGGACAGGGAGAATATGGCTACACCTTC. Protein: CASRRGQGEYGYTF.

J is TRBJ2-5 and V is TRBV7-9, with 7 bases lining up with TRBD2. V gave up 4 bases and J gave up 4 bases; unmatched junction bases: 6. Germline V gives CDR1 SEHNR, CDR2 FQNEAQ (reference sequence). This CDR3 has 14 residues. The CDR3: CASSWTSGRETQYF. CDR3 in DNA: TGTGCCAGCAGCTGGACTAGTGGTAGAGAGACCCAGTACTTC.

The V and J genes are TRBV29-1 and TRBJ2-1; D uncertain. V gave up 7 bases and J gave up 2 bases, with 9 bases separating them. The CDR3 contains 12 residues. Germline lookup yields CDR1 SQVTM and CDR2 ANQGSEA. DNA of the CDR3: TGCAGCGAGGGCAATACCTACAATGAGCAGTTCTTC. As protein: CSEGNTYNEQFF.

This clone has just a few counts. This sequence joins TRBV27 and TRBJ1-1, with 8 bases that match TRBD1. The trim removed 5 bases at V and 6 bases at J, leaving 8 bases unmatched. Germline CDR1 reads MNHEY; CDR2 reads SMNVEV (reference sequence). This CDR3 comprises 14 residues. Here the CDR3 reads CASSRRTGFPEAFF. CDR3 DNA sequence: TGTGCCAGCAGTCGCCGGACAGGGTTCCCTGAAGCTTTCTTT.

V usage is TRBV5-4 and J usage is TRBJ2-3, with D maybe TRBD1 (6 bases). This CDR3 region has 14 residues. CDR1 and CDR2 from the germline V gene are SGHNT and YYREEE (reference sequence). Between the trimmed V and J ends, which lost 4 bases and 1 base, there was a span of 10 bases. CDR3 sequence reads: CASSKEGGTDTQYF. As DNA, the CDR3 is TGTGCCAGCAGCAAAGAGGGGGGCACAGATACGCAGTATTTT.

The chain employs TRBV3-1 (or the pseudogene TRBV3-2) and TRBJ2-3, with 11 bases fitting TRBD2. Germline trimming cut 10 bases from V and 0 bases from J; bases unmatched to any gene: 15. The length of the CDR3 is 18 residues. Germline V gene lookup returns CDR1 LGHDT and CDR2 YNNKEL (reference sequence). The CDR3 loop is CATTLRLAGGSSTDTQYF. Here the CDR3 DNA reads TGTGCCACCACTCTGCGTCTAGCGGGAGGATCTAGCACAGATACGCAGTATTTT.

This chain links TRBV11-3 with TRBJ2-7, with a weak D call TRBD2 (5 bases). Trimming left V 1 base short and J 4 bases short, with 11 bases between. Per the germline V gene, CDR1 is SGHNT and CDR2 is YENEEA. The CDR3 consists of 14 residues. The CDR3 DNA follows: TGTGCCAGCAGCTTAGGATCAGAGGGTTACGAGCAGTACTTC. Its protein product is CASSLGSEGYEQYF.

This chain links TRBV23-1 with TRBJ2-7; D might be TRBD1 (6 bases). TRBV23-1 is sorted into the ORF group, with uncertain function. Trimming took 7 bases from V and 2 from J, leaving 21 bases between them. The CDR3 is made up of 16 amino acids. The CDR3 sequence is CASTTGQTIPPYEQYF. In DNA, the CDR3 is TGCGCCAGCACAACAGGACAGACCATTCCTCCCTACGAGCAGTACTTC.

This chain connects TRBV6-2 or TRBV6-3 to TRBJ1-1, with a weak D call TRBD1 (6 bases). The germline gives CDR1 MNHEY, CDR2 SVGEGT. This CDR3 contains 15 residues. Trimming shortened V by 6 bases and J by 8 bases, and 22 bases separated the two germline ends. The CDR3 DNA follows: TGTGCCAGCAGCCACGCCGGGGGGCGGTTTGGAGAAGCTTTCTTT. It yields the protein CASSHAGGRFGEAFF.